These 22 T cell receptor beta chains share one sample of origin, sequenced in a study of post-analysis software for immune sequencing data. Broader study findings: Among several TRBV segments more frequent in patients than controls were TRBV5-6, TRBV5-1 and TRBV20-1.

Antigens for these TCRs are unknown. Carried by the TCR beta cDNA libraries were unique molecular identifiers. TCRdb independently ran MiXCR on the PCR reads; one entry per CDR3 protein. The table lists fewer than 850,000 distinct CDR3 sequences, roughly 30% of them singletons. Sequences were obtained from blood. The receptors shown here come from a girl aged 10-17 years with multiple sclerosis.

The sample holds many counts of this clonotype. The chain is built from TRBV7-9 and TRBJ2-7; maybe TRBD2 (6 bases). The CDR3 covers 13 residues. V shed 5 bases and J shed 3 bases, with 11 bases lying between them. The germline V gene encodes CDR1 SEHNR and CDR2 FQNEAQ (reference sequence). The CDR3 region is CASSADYGYEQYF. The CDR3 DNA reads TGTGCCAGCAGCGCGGACTACGGCTACGAGCAGTACTTC.

The chain employs TRBV12-3 or TRBV12-4 and TRBJ1-6; a weak D match, TRBD1 (5 bases). V lost 5 bases to trimming and J lost 4 bases, with 15 bases between them. The CDR3 consists of 16 residues. CDR3 residues: CASSTDILQYNSPLHF. The CDR3 DNA follows: TGTGCCAGCAGTACGGACATCCTTCAGTATAATTCACCCCTCCACTTT.

This clonotype was observed a few times. V is TRBV7-9 and J is TRBJ2-6; D gene uncertain. Germline CDR1 and CDR2: SEHNR and FQNEAQ (reference sequence). V lost 3 bases and J lost 0, with 6 bases in between. This CDR3 is 15 amino acids long. The CDR3 coding sequence is TGTGCCAGCAGCTTGGGAAACTCTGGGGCCAACGTCCTGACTTTC. Translation gives CASSLGNSGANVLTF. The full variable domain, completed using reference TRBV7-9 and TRBJ2-6, is DTGVSQNPRHKITKRGQNVTFRCDPISEHNRLYWYRQTLGQGPEFLTYFQNEAQLEKSRLLSDRFSAERPKGSFSTLEIQRTEQGDSAMYLCASSLGNSGANVLTFGAGSRLTVL.

The chain links TRBV5-6 to TRBJ2-6; maybe TRBD2 (6 bases). The CDR3 totals 14 residues. Trimming pared 4 bases from V and 9 bases from J, leaving 14 bases between. Germline V gene data show CDR1 as SGHDT and CDR2 as YYEEEE. DNA of the CDR3: TGTGCCAGCAGCCCTGCTGGGGGGAGCAACGTCCTGACTTTC. Translating it yields CASSPAGGSNVLTF.

The J gene is TRBJ2-7, the V gene TRBV4-3; D may be TRBD2 (5 bases). Germline CDR1 is LGHNA and CDR2 is YSLEER. The CDR3 is made up of 15 amino acids. V gave up 0 bases and J gave up 5 bases, with 14 bases separating them. This chain's CDR3 is CASSQDRTPRDEQYF. DNA of the CDR3: TGCGCCAGCAGCCAAGATCGCACCCCGAGGGACGAGCAGTACTTC.

In its sample, this clonotype was seen a few times. The CDR3 nucleotides read TGTGCCAGCAGTGGGGAAACAAACAGGGCCTTACAGTACTTC. Protein: CASSGETNRALQYF. The V call is TRBV28, the J call TRBJ2-4; perhaps TRBD1 as D (6 bases). Per germline, CDR1 MDHEN and CDR2 SYDVKM. V shed 5 bases and J shed 13 bases, with 21 bases lying between them. The CDR3 consists of 14 residues.

The chain has TRBV7-2 and TRBJ2-1; 8 bases align to TRBD2. V shed 5 bases and J 4 bases; nucleotides not matched to a gene: 7. The CDR3 is 15 amino acids. The germline V gene has CDR1 SGHTA and CDR2 FQGNSA. The CDR3 DNA reads TGTGCCAGCAGCCCGACTAGCGAGAATTACAATGAGCAGTTCTTC. Protein: CASSPTSENYNEQFF. Looking up the rest from reference TRBV7-2 and TRBJ2-1 gives the full variable domain: GAGVSQSPSNKVTEKGKDVELRCDPISGHTALYWYRQSLGQGLEFLIYFQGNSAPDKSGLPSDRFSAERTGGSVSTLTIQRTQQEDSAVYLCASSPTSENYNEQFFGPGTRLTVL.

The chain links TRBV4-1 to TRBJ1-2, with TRBD1 identical over 7 bases. Trimming took 4 bases from V and 4 from J; bases not matched to a gene: 9. This CDR3 comprises 15 residues. Germline V gene sequence: CDR1 MGHRA, CDR2 YSYEKL. The DNA of the CDR3 is TGCGCCAGCAGCCCCGTCCCGGGACAGCCCTATGGCTACACCTTC. Protein sequence: CASSPVPGQPYGYTF.

This clonotype showed up many times. The chain is built from TRBV7-2 and TRBJ2-7; D is unclear. The CDR3 totals 13 residues. CDR1 is SGHTA, CDR2 FQGNSA, per germline. Trimming removed 3 bases at V and 0 bases at J, with 6 bases between. The CDR3 loop is CASSFGSSYEQYF. In DNA form, the CDR3 reads TGTGCCAGCAGCTTCGGAAGCTCCTACGAGCAGTACTTC.

This clonotype turned up a few times. DNA for the CDR3: TGTGCCAGCAGTCCCGGGACAGGACCGTATTCACCCCTCCACTTT. Translated: CASSPGTGPYSPLHF. The chain links TRBV27 to TRBJ1-6; 8 nucleotides agree with TRBD1. CDR1 and CDR2 from the germline V gene are MNHEY and SMNVEV (reference sequence). This CDR3 region has 15 residues. V trimming: 5 bases; J trimming: 8 bases; junction bases outside the gene matches: 8.

The chain uses TRBV7-2 and TRBJ1-5, with a possible D match to TRBD1 (6 bases). The CDR3 contains 16 residues. Trimming took off 5 bases at V and 5 bases at J, with 19 bases between the two ends. Germline V gives CDR1 SGHTA, CDR2 FQGNSA. The CDR3 spells CASSPRTGLADQPQHF. DNA of the CDR3: TGTGCCAGCAGCCCACGCACAGGGCTGGCCGATCAGCCCCAGCATTTT.

J is TRBJ2-1 and V is TRBV25-1; D is ambiguous. Germline V gene lookup returns CDR1 MGHDK and CDR2 SYGVNS. The V and J ends lost 4 bases and 8 bases respectively, with 9 bases between them. The CDR3 extends over 12 amino acids. The CDR3 coding sequence is TGTGCCAGCAGTGGACACAGAGATGAGCAGTTCTTC. This sequence encodes CASSGHRDEQFF.

This clonotype appeared a single time. The rearrangement joins TRBV20-1 to TRBJ1-5; D is unresolved. From germline, CDR1 is DFQATT and CDR2 SNEGSKA (reference sequence). The CDR3 has 14 residues. V lost 6 bases, J lost 2 bases, and 14 bases lay in between. This chain's CDR3 is CSARLWVGNQPQHF. DNA of the CDR3: TGCAGTGCAAGATTGTGGGTTGGCAATCAGCCCCAGCATTTT.

The V and J genes are TRBV7-9 and TRBJ2-4, with 7 bases lining up with TRBD1. The better agreement between TRBJ2-7 and the DNA end casts doubt on the J call. CDR3 size: 13 residues. The V gene's germline CDR1 is SEHNR and CDR2 FQNEAQ (reference sequence). CDR3: CASSSSHRGEQYF. CDR3 sequence (DNA): TGTGCCAGCAGCTCTTCCCACAGGGGCGAGCAGTACTTC.

J is TRBJ2-3 and V is TRBV20-1; D may be TRBD2 (5 bases). CDR3 size: 14 residues. Germline-derived CDR1 and CDR2 are DFQATT and SNEGSKA (reference sequence). The ends were cut back, 5 bases at V and 4 bases at J, with 16 bases in the middle. The CDR3 region is CSALSALVADTQYF. The CDR3 DNA is TGCAGTGCTCTTAGCGCGTTGGTCGCAGATACGCAGTATTTT.

Concerning this clonotype itself: A junction end diverges from the germline sequence, so it may reflect a read error. V is TRBV27 and J is TRBJ2-6, with D possibly TRBD1 on 5 matching bases. CDR1 is MNHEY, CDR2 SMNVEV, per germline (reference sequence). CDR3 size: 14 residues. DNA for the CDR3: TGTGCCAGCAGTCCGAGCTCTGGGGCCAACGTCCTGAGTTTC. Encoded protein: CASSPSSGANVLSF. Variable domain in full (rest from reference TRBV27 and TRBJ2-6): EAQVTQNPRYLITVTGKKLTVTCSQNMNHEYMSWYRQDPGLGLRQIYYSMNVEVTDKGDVPEGYKVSRKEKRNFPLILESPSPNQTSLYFCASSPSSGANVLSFGAGSRLTVL.

This clonotype has at least ten counts. This chain's CDR3 is CAISEVAGGQETQYF. The DNA for the CDR3 is TGTGCCATCAGTGAGGTAGCGGGAGGGCAAGAGACCCAGTACTTC. The V gene is TRBV10-3, the J gene TRBJ2-5; 11 nucleotides line up with TRBD2. This CDR3 contains 15 residues. Germline CDR1 is ENHRY and CDR2 is SYGVKD. J lost 2 bases, V lost 2 bases, and 1 base had no gene match.

This clonotype was counted between two and nine times. V and J are TRBV7-8 and TRBJ2-1, with 8 positions matching TRBD2. From germline, CDR1 is SGHVS and CDR2 FQNEAQ. CDR3 length equals 12 residues. Trimming at V came to 2 bases and at J to 15 bases, leaving 6 bases not matched to a gene. The CDR3: CASSLKREFPFF. DNA of the CDR3: TGTGCCAGCAGCTTAAAGCGGGAGTTCCCGTTCTTC. The full variable domain, rest sourced from reference TRBV7-8 and TRBJ2-1, is GAGVSQSPRYKVAKRGQDVALRCDPISGHVSLFWYQQALGQGPEFLTYFQNEAQLDKSGLPSDRFFAERPEGSVSTLKIQRTQQEDSAVYLCASSLKREFPFFGPGTRLTVL.

This clonotype was counted only a few times. The rearrangement links TRBV29-1 to TRBJ1-5; perhaps TRBD1 as D (6 bases). The V end lost 7 bases, the J end lost 3 bases, and 10 bases lay between the germline ends. The CDR3 has 12 residues. Germline V gene data show CDR1 as SQVTM and CDR2 as ANQGSEA. CDR3 DNA: TGCAGCGCTCAGGGGAACAATCAGCCCCAGCATTTT. It translates to CSAQGNNQPQHF.

This clonotype occurred many times. The chain carries TRBV7-2 and TRBJ2-1, with TRBD2 as a possible D gene (6 bases). The ends were cut back, 5 bases at V and 1 base at J, with 9 bases in the middle. Germline lookup yields CDR1 SGHTA and CDR2 FQGNSA. The CDR3 totals 14 residues. In nucleotides, the CDR3 is TGTGCCAGCAGCGGCGGGGCTTCCTACAATGAGCAGTTCTTC. Amino acids: CASSGGASYNEQFF.

This clonotype was recorded a few times. The chain links TRBV7-2 to TRBJ2-7; the D gene could be TRBD1 or TRBD2 (5 bases each). Per germline, CDR1 SGHTA and CDR2 FQGNSA. This CDR3 comprises 14 residues. V lost 2 bases and J 2 bases, leaving 10 bases between the germline ends. Here the CDR3 reads CASSLKVGAYEQYF. CDR3 nucleotides: TGTGCCAGCAGCTTAAAGGTGGGGGCCTACGAGCAGTACTTC. Drawing the rest from reference TRBV7-2 and TRBJ2-7, the complete variable domain is GAGVSQSPSNKVTEKGKDVELRCDPISGHTALYWYRQSLGQGLEFLIYFQGNSAPDKSGLPSDRFSAERTGGSVSTLTIQRTQQEDSAVYLCASSLKVGAYEQYFGPGTRLTVT.

This clonotype was detected ten times or more. This rearrangement joins TRBV3-1 to TRBJ2-5; TRBD2 agrees at 9 bases. Germline V gene data show CDR1 as LGHDT and CDR2 as YNNKEL (reference sequence). The J segment lost 1 base and the V segment lost 3 bases, leaving 3 bases of the junction unmatched. This CDR3 is built from 15 residues. The CDR3 DNA sequence: TGTGCCAGCAGCCAGCCAGCGGGGGGCCAAGAGACCCAGTACTTC. Translating it yields CASSQPAGGQETQYF.